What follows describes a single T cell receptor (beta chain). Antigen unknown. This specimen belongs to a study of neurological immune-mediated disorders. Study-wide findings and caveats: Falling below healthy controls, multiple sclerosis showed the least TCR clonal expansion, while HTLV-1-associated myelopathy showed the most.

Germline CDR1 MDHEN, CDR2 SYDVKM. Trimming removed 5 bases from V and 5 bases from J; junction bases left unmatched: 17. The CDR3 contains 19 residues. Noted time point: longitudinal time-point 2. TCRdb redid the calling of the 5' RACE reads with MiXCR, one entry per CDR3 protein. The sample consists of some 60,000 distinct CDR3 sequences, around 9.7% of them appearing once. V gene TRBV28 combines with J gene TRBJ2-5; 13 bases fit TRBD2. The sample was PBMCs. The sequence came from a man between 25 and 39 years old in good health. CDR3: CASSPILGLAGWGWETQYF. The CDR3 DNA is TGTGCCAGCAGTCCCATCCTGGGACTAGCGGGGTGGGGGTGGGAGACCCAGTACTTC.